The 19 T cell receptor beta chains listed next were all sequenced from one sample in a study of cytomegalovirus exposure and HLA in healthy donors. Vbeta (60) and Jbeta (13) primers were used in the PCR. Method: immunoSEQ multiplex PCR; TCRdb's copy keeps in-frame clones and lacks some. This table holds about 83,000 clones, roughly 81% found once. The sequenced material came from PBMCs. The receptor set was obtained from a woman aged 25 to 39 in good health and CMV-seronegative.

The CDR3 coding sequence is TGTGCCAGCAGCTTGTGGAGAGGGCGTGAGCTGTTTTTT. Protein: CASSLWRGRELFF. The rearrangement joins TRBV5-4 to TRBJ2-2; D is perhaps TRBD2 (5 bases). Per the germline V gene, CDR1 is SGHNT and CDR2 is YYREEE (reference sequence). V was pared by 1 base and J by 11 bases, with 12 bases between. The CDR3 loop spans 13 amino acids.

The CDR3 here is CASSTNRFHTDTQYF. CDR3 DNA: TGTGCCAGCAGCACCAACAGGTTCCACACAGATACGCAGTATTTT. The chain employs TRBV7-2 and TRBJ2-3; possible D gene TRBD1, 5 bases. Trimming cost V 5 bases and J 2 bases, with 14 bases left between them. The CDR3 spans 15 residues. Looked up from germline, CDR1 is SGHTA and CDR2 is FQGNSA. Full variable domain (missing parts from reference TRBV7-2 and TRBJ2-3): GAGVSQSPSNKVTEKGKDVELRCDPISGHTALYWYRQSLGQGLEFLIYFQGNSAPDKSGLPSDRFSAERTGGSVSTLTIQRTQQEDSAVYLCASSTNRFHTDTQYFGPGTRLTVL.

V and J are TRBV30 and TRBJ1-3, with D unclear. The CDR3 has 13 amino acids. V was cut by 4 bases and J by 1 base, with 8 bases left in between. CDR1 GTSNPN and CDR2 SVGIG come from the germline V gene (reference sequence). CDR3 coding DNA: TGTGCCTGGACAATCGGGTCTGGAAACACCATATATTTT. This translates into CAWTIGSGNTIYF. Together with reference TRBV30 and TRBJ1-3, the CDR3 gives the full variable domain: SQTIHQWPATLVQPVGSPLSLECTVEGTSNPNLYWYRQAAGRGLQLLFYSVGIGQISSEVPQNLSASRPQDRQFILSSKKLLLSDSGFYLCAWTIGSGNTIYFGEGSWLTVV.

The chain joins TRBV5-4 to TRBJ1-2, with D hard to call. Germline values: CDR1 SGHNT, CDR2 YYREEE (reference sequence). Deletions cut 3 bases from V and 1 base from J, with 7 bases between. The CDR3 contains 13 residues. The CDR3 DNA sequence: TGTGCCAGCAGCTCAGGCAATAACTATGGCTACACCTTC. Its translation is CASSSGNNYGYTF.

The rearrangement joins TRBV5-1 to TRBJ1-1, with D tentatively TRBD1 (6 bases). Germline CDR1 reads SGHRS; CDR2 reads YFSETQ. The V end was cut by 0 bases, the J end by 10 bases, with 10 bases between. This CDR3 region has 12 residues. DNA for the CDR3: TGCGCCAGCAGCTTGGGGGGGCGCGGAGCTTTCTTT. It yields the protein CASSLGGRGAFF.

The chain links TRBV18 to TRBJ2-7, with D perhaps TRBD1 (6 bases). Germline CDR1 and CDR2: KGHSH and LQKENI. The CDR3 is made up of 12 amino acids. V shed 2 bases and J shed 6 bases, with 8 bases lying between them. The CDR3 DNA is TGTGCCAGCTCACCAGGGGGCGGCGAGCAGTACTTC. The encoded protein is CASSPGGGEQYF.

The chain recombines TRBV5-1 with TRBJ2-7, with a possible D match to TRBD2 (6 bases). Germline V gives CDR1 SGHRS, CDR2 YFSETQ. The CDR3 is 14 amino acids. Between the trimmed V and J ends, which lost 1 base and 4 bases, there was a span of 12 bases. The CDR3 nucleotides read TGCGCCAGCAGCTTGTCGGACGGGGGATACGAGCAGTACTTC. It specifies CASSLSDGGYEQYF. Complete variable domain (other parts from reference TRBV5-1 and TRBJ2-7): KAGVTQTPRYLIKTRGQQVTLSCSPISGHRSVSWYQQTPGQGLQFLFEYFSETQRNKGNFPGRFSGRQFSNSRSEMNVSTLELGDSALYLCASSLSDGGYEQYFGPGTRLTVT.

V and J are TRBV28 and TRBJ1-1; tentative D call: TRBD1 (5 bases). The germline CDR1 and CDR2 sequences are MDHEN and SYDVKM. The ends were cut back, 4 bases at V and 1 base at J, with 19 bases in the middle. This CDR3 contains 17 residues. In DNA, the CDR3 is TGTGCCAGCAGTTACCCCCTTAGACAGCCTTGGAACACTGAAGCTTTCTTT. Encoded protein: CASSYPLRQPWNTEAFF.

The chain links TRBV2 to TRBJ1-2; 8 bases match TRBD1. Germline V gene sequence: CDR1 SNHLY, CDR2 FYNNEI. V was clipped by 2 bases and J by 6 bases; unmatched bases: 2. This CDR3 spans 13 amino acids. The CDR3 spells CASSEQGADGYTF. The CDR3 DNA is TGTGCCAGCAGTGAACAGGGGGCGGATGGCTACACCTTC. Complete variable domain (other parts from reference TRBV2 and TRBJ1-2): EPEVTQTPSHQVTQMGQEVILRCVPISNHLYFYWYRQILGQKVEFLVSFYNNEISEKSEIFDDQFSVERPDGSNFTLKIRSTKLEDSAMYFCASSEQGADGYTFGSGTRLTVV.

The chain couples TRBV6-4 to TRBJ1-5; D not certain. The CDR3 is 13 amino acids. The germline V gene has CDR1 MRHNA and CDR2 SNTAGT. Trimming cost V 3 bases and J 6 bases, with 9 bases left between them. The CDR3 DNA follows: TGTGCCAGCAGTGAGGCCGCGGGTCAGCCCCAGCATTTT. This encodes CASSEAAGQPQHF.

This rearrangement joins TRBV9 to TRBJ2-7; D perhaps matches TRBD1 (6 bases). Germline CDR1 reads SGDLS; CDR2 reads YYNGEE. The germline V and J ends were trimmed by 4 bases and 12 bases, with 23 bases remaining between them. This CDR3 spans 14 amino acids. CDR3 loop: CASSSLLGTSRLYF. CDR3 DNA: TGTGCCAGCAGCTCCCTCCTCGGGACATCTAGGCTGTACTTC. Variable domain in full (rest from reference TRBV9 and TRBJ2-7): DSGVTQTPKHLITATGQRVTLRCSPRSGDLSVYWYQQSLDQGLQFLIQYYNGEERAKGNILERFSAQQFPDLHSELNLSSLELGDSALYFCASSSLLGTSRLYFGPGTRLTVT.

On this clone itself: At one end the junction does not follow the germline gene, possibly because of a read error. This chain links TRBV7-7 with TRBJ2-3, with 7 positions matching TRBD1. This CDR3 spans 14 amino acids. CDR1 SSHAT and CDR2 FNYEAQ come from the germline V gene (reference sequence). The CDR3: CASSFQGVADTQYF. CDR3 bases: TGTGCTAGCAGCTTCCAGGGGGTTGCAGATACGCAGTATTTT.

The V and J genes are TRBV27 and TRBJ2-2, with TRBD1 matching 7 bases. The CDR3 loop spans 15 amino acids. From germline, CDR1 is MNHEY and CDR2 SMNVEV (reference sequence). Trimming removed 7 bases from V and 2 bases from J; junction bases left unmatched: 7. The CDR3 loop reads CASTGQELNTGELFF. As DNA, the CDR3 is TGTGCCAGCACCGGACAGGAACTTAACACCGGGGAGCTGTTTTTT.

The chain combines TRBV6-4 with TRBJ2-7; D not resolved. The V end was cut by 6 bases, the J end by 7 bases, with 22 bases between. CDR1 is MRHNA and CDR2 is SNTAGT in the germline V gene. The CDR3 has 15 residues. The chain's CDR3 is CASRTARVVGVEQYF. The CDR3 DNA is TGTGCCAGCAGGACGGCCCGGGTCGTAGGTGTAGAGCAGTACTTC.

The V and J genes are TRBV19 and TRBJ1-3; D is undetermined. This CDR3 contains 15 residues. Germline V gives CDR1 LNHDA, CDR2 SQIVND (reference sequence). Trimming cost V 3 bases and J 0 bases, with 9 bases left between them. In DNA, the CDR3 is TGTGCCAGTAGTATCACCGACAACTCTGGAAACACCATATATTTT. It specifies CASSITDNSGNTIYF.

The chain joins TRBV29-1 to TRBJ2-1, with 9 bases lining up with TRBD1. Unmatched junction bases numbered 17, after V lost 2 bases and J lost 0 bases. The CDR3 totals 20 residues. Per germline, CDR1 SQVTM and CDR2 ANQGSEA. CDR3 bases: TGCAGCGTTGAACGGACAGGGGTGGACAAGGAGCGAAGCTCCTACAATGAGCAGTTCTTC. Its translation is CSVERTGVDKERSSYNEQFF.

The J gene is TRBJ2-7, the V gene TRBV7-9; the match to TRBD2 covers 7 bases. Germline values: CDR1 SEHNR, CDR2 FQNEAQ (reference sequence). The CDR3 loop spans 15 amino acids. J was trimmed by 0 bases and V by 6 bases; bases with no gene match: 8. This CDR3 reads CASRGGLSSSYEQYF. DNA for the CDR3: TGTGCCAGCAGGGGGGGACTATCCAGCTCCTACGAGCAGTACTTC.

The chain has TRBV2 and TRBJ1-5; tentative D call: TRBD1 (6 bases). Germline values: CDR1 SNHLY, CDR2 FYNNEI. The CDR3 extends over 13 amino acids. With 7 bases removed from V and 3 bases from J, the gap between germline ends came to 10 bases. The CDR3 DNA reads as TGTGCCAGCACAAGGGACAACAATCAGCCCCAGCATTTT. This sequence encodes CASTRDNNQPQHF.

This chain links TRBV2 with TRBJ1-6; no reliable D call. The CDR3 consists of 16 residues. The germline gives CDR1 SNHLY, CDR2 FYNNEI. Trimming removed 10 bases from V and 6 bases from J, with 22 bases in between. The CDR3 nucleotides are TGTGCCACAGGACTGTCCCCTCTTCGGAGTAATTCACCCCTCCACTTT. Protein sequence: CATGLSPLRSNSPLHF.